This passage covers 29 T cell receptor beta chains from one sample sequenced in a study of OX40 agonist ivuxolimab in advanced cancers. The method was immunoSEQ multiplex PCR; TCRdb's version includes in-frame clones alone and lacks a portion of them. There are some 67,000 clones in the sample; about 88% occur only once, and around 0.29% lies in the top ten. The sample consisted of CD4+ or CD8+ T cells sorted from blood, taken in a trial of the OX40 agonist ivuxolimab. The receptors were gathered from an adult with an advanced solid tumor such as melanoma, head and neck, liver or kidney cancer.

V is TRBV7-2 and J is TRBJ1-2, with unresolved D. Germline-derived CDR1 and CDR2 are SGHTA and FQGNSA. Deletions cut 3 bases from V and 7 bases from J, with 15 bases between. The CDR3 spans 14 residues. CDR3 sequence: CASSFAGQNRGYTF. The CDR3 region has the DNA TGTGCCAGCAGCTTCGCCGGGCAAAATCGTGGCTACACCTTC.

The chain joins TRBV6-5 to TRBJ2-5; perhaps D is TRBD1 or TRBD2 (6 bases each). CDR1 is MNHEY, CDR2 SVGAGI, per germline. V was pared by 2 bases and J by 8 bases, with 15 bases between. The CDR3 contains 14 residues. The CDR3 coding sequence is TGTGCCAGCAGTTACACCTACAGGGAGGAAACCCAGTACTTC. Its translation is CASSYTYREETQYF.

V and J are TRBV25-1 and TRBJ1-2, with 7 bases fitting TRBD1. Trimming cost V 5 bases and J 6 bases; bases outside gene matches: 12. This CDR3 has 15 residues. Germline CDR1 is MGHDK and CDR2 is SYGVNS. The CDR3 here is CASSHLTTGWNGYTF. The CDR3 DNA follows: TGTGCCAGCAGTCACCTTACGACAGGGTGGAATGGCTACACCTTC.

This clone has a handful of counts. V gene TRBV10-1 combines with J gene TRBJ2-7, with a weak D call TRBD2 (5 bases). The germline V and J ends were trimmed by 0 bases and 9 bases, with 12 bases remaining between them. The germline gives CDR1 WNHNN, CDR2 SYGVQD (reference sequence). The CDR3 sequence is 13 residues long. The CDR3 loop reads CASSESLDSMQYF. As DNA, the CDR3 is TGCGCCAGCAGTGAGTCACTAGACTCAATGCAGTACTTC.

This chain joins TRBV10-1 and TRBJ2-7; 12 bases map to TRBD2. The CDR3 runs to 14 residues. After removal of 10 bases from V and 2 bases from J, the junction contained 6 bases not matched to a gene. Germline CDR1 is WNHNN and CDR2 is SYGVQD (reference sequence). The CDR3 nucleotides are TGCGCCACTAGGAGGACTAGCGGGACCTACGAGCAGTACTTC. Its protein product is CATRRTSGTYEQYF.

The gene calls are TRBV11-3 and TRBJ2-7, with 9 bases lining up with TRBD2. V lost 5 bases and J lost 5; bases outside the gene matches: 7. The CDR3 length is 14 residues. Germline V CDR1 and CDR2: SGHNT, YENEEA. The DNA for the CDR3 is TGTGCCAGCAGCCCTCTTAGGACTAGCGACGAGCAGTACTTC. Translation: CASSPLRTSDEQYF.

This chain uses TRBV5-1 with TRBJ2-3, with 9 nucleotides matching TRBD2. V was clipped by 3 bases and J by 3 bases; unmatched bases: 8. CDR1 and CDR2 (germline): SGHRS, YFSETQ. There are 16 residues in the CDR3. The CDR3 protein is CASSSPGREGTDTQYF. The CDR3 nucleotides are TGCGCCAGCAGCTCTCCCGGGCGGGAGGGGACAGATACGCAGTATTTT.

The chain recombines TRBV14 with TRBJ1-4; D is unresolved. Trimming pared 4 bases from V and 0 bases from J, leaving 6 bases between. Germline CDR1 is SGHDN and CDR2 is FVKESK. CDR3 size: 14 residues. CDR3 sequence reads: CASSRRTTNEKLFF. DNA for the CDR3: TGTGCCAGCAGCCGCCGTACAACTAATGAAAAACTGTTTTTT.

The chain combines TRBV6-5 with TRBJ2-1; the match to TRBD2 covers 7 bases. With V trimmed by 4 bases and J by 7 bases, 4 bases remained unmatched. The CDR3 contains 13 residues. The germline gives CDR1 MNHEY, CDR2 SVGAGI. The CDR3 DNA reads TGTGCCAGCAGTTTTGCGGGAGCTAATGAGCAGTTCTTC. This gives the protein CASSFAGANEQFF.

The chain carries TRBV19 and TRBJ1-5; D possibly corresponds to TRBD1 (6 bases). Germline-derived CDR1 and CDR2 are LNHDA and SQIVND (reference sequence). Trimming removed 6 bases from V and 3 bases from J, with 9 bases in between. This CDR3 region has 13 residues. The CDR3 DNA reads TGTGCCAGTAGCCGGGGGCCCAATCAGCCCCAGCATTTT. Protein product: CASSRGPNQPQHF.

The rearrangement uses TRBV19 and TRBJ2-7, with 7 bases lining up with TRBD2. The CDR3 contains 14 residues. Germline CDR1 is LNHDA and CDR2 is SQIVND (reference sequence). Unmatched junction bases numbered 6, after V lost 6 bases and J lost 1 base. The CDR3 bases are TGTGCCAGTAGCTACGCGGGAGTTTCCTACGAGCAGTACTTC. Translating gives CASSYAGVSYEQYF.

This clone came up once. The chain links TRBV5-1 to TRBJ2-5, with 11 bases lining up with TRBD2. Germline loops: CDR1 SGHRS, CDR2 YFSETQ. The CDR3 consists of 16 residues. V was pared by 4 bases and J by 4 bases, with 9 bases of the junction left unmatched. The CDR3 DNA reads as TGCGCCAGCAGCGGGGGGACTAGCGGAAAGGGAGAGACCCAGTACTTC. This encodes CASSGGTSGKGETQYF.

This clone occurred once. The CDR3 DNA follows: TGTGCCAGCAGAGGGACAGGGAACACTGAAGCTTTCTTT. It is translated as CASRGTGNTEAFF. The chain uses TRBV2 and TRBJ1-1; 8 bases line up with TRBD1. This CDR3 comprises 13 residues. V dropped 6 bases and J dropped 1; count of bases not matched to a gene: 1. The germline gives CDR1 SNHLY, CDR2 FYNNEI. The full variable domain, rest sourced from reference TRBV2 and TRBJ1-1, is EPEVTQTPSHQVTQMGQEVILRCVPISNHLYFYWYRQILGQKVEFLVSFYNNEISEKSEIFDDQFSVERPDGSNFTLKIRSTKLEDSAMYFCASRGTGNTEAFFGQGTRLTVV.

The chain is built from TRBV28 and TRBJ1-2; TRBD1 might be the D (6 bases). V was cut by 8 bases and J by 3 bases, with 16 bases left in between. CDR1 is MDHEN, CDR2 SYDVKM, per germline. The CDR3 is 14 residues long. The CDR3 protein is CASLRGDTYYGYTF. Here the CDR3 DNA reads TGTGCCAGCCTTAGAGGGGACACCTACTATGGCTACACCTTC.

The V call is TRBV7-2, the J call TRBJ2-7; D is possibly TRBD2 (6 bases). V lost 0 bases and J lost 4, with 10 bases in between. The CDR3 runs 14 residues. Per the germline V gene, CDR1 is SGHTA and CDR2 is FQGNSA. CDR3 in amino acids: CASSLAGGRYEQYF. CDR3 DNA: TGTGCCAGCAGCTTAGCGGGGGGAAGATACGAGCAGTACTTC.

The chain uses TRBV10-3 and TRBJ2-3, with 9 bases matching TRBD2. Germline values: CDR1 ENHRY, CDR2 SYGVKD. This CDR3 is built from 13 residues. J gave up 4 bases and V 6 bases, and 2 bases lay outside the gene matches. The CDR3 loop is CAIRGLAPDTQYF. The CDR3, as DNA: TGTGCCATCAGGGGACTAGCCCCAGATACGCAGTATTTT.

The chain has TRBV28 and TRBJ2-5; TRBD1 matches at 9 bases. The J call is uncertain, as TRBJ2-7 better fits the DNA end. CDR1 MDHEN and CDR2 SYDVKM come from the germline V gene. The CDR3 sequence is 16 residues long. Here the CDR3 DNA reads TGTGCCAGCAGTCCCAAAGGGACAGGGAATTCCTACGAGCAGTACTTC. This encodes CASSPKGTGNSYEQYF.

The chain carries TRBV5-1 and TRBJ2-5; D is undetermined. V gave up 4 bases and J gave up 5 bases, with 9 bases separating them. The CDR3 loop spans 12 amino acids. Germline V lookup: CDR1 SGHRS, CDR2 YFSETQ. The CDR3 spells CASSTTQETQYF. The CDR3 coding sequence is TGCGCCAGCAGCACCACTCAGGAGACCCAGTACTTC. The full variable domain, rest sourced from reference TRBV5-1 and TRBJ2-5, is KAGVTQTPRYLIKTRGQQVTLSCSPISGHRSVSWYQQTPGQGLQFLFEYFSETQRNKGNFPGRFSGRQFSNSRSEMNVSTLELGDSALYLCASSTTQETQYFGPGTRLLVL.

This chain joins TRBV9 and TRBJ1-4; weak D call: TRBD1 (6 bases). This CDR3 is 15 amino acids long. Trimming shortened V by 3 bases and J by 3 bases, and 12 bases separated the two germline ends. Germline assignment: CDR1 SGDLS and CDR2 YYNGEE. As DNA, the CDR3 is TGTGCCAGCAGCGCTACAGGGAGGGCTAATGAAAAACTGTTTTTT. Encoded protein: CASSATGRANEKLFF.

The chain joins TRBV5-1 to TRBJ2-1; 11 nucleotides align to TRBD2. This CDR3 spans 16 amino acids. V was pared by 0 bases and J by 7 bases, with 6 bases of the junction left unmatched. Germline V gene lookup returns CDR1 SGHRS and CDR2 YFSETQ. The CDR3 coding sequence is TGCGCCAGCAGCTTGGGCCTAGCGGGAGGCGGGAATGAGCAGTTCTTC. It translates to CASSLGLAGGGNEQFF.

The J gene is TRBJ2-7, the V gene TRBV5-1; TRBD2 matches 9 bases. The CDR3 covers 15 residues. Trimming at V came to 3 bases and at J to 3 bases, leaving 7 bases not matched to a gene. CDR1 is SGHRS and CDR2 is YFSETQ in the germline V gene. The CDR3 here is CASSYETSGYYEQYF. CDR3 sequence (DNA): TGCGCCAGCAGCTATGAGACTAGCGGATACTACGAGCAGTACTTC.

The chain links TRBV5-5 to TRBJ2-3; D is unresolved. The CDR3 runs to 15 residues. The ends were cut back, 2 bases at V and 2 bases at J, with 12 bases in the middle. Per germline, CDR1 SGHKS and CDR2 YYEKEE (reference sequence). The CDR3 sequence is CASSFGSSNTDTQYF. In DNA form, the CDR3 reads TGTGCCAGCAGCTTCGGTTCCAGTAACACAGATACGCAGTATTTT. Full variable domain (outside the CDR3, taken from reference TRBV5-5 and TRBJ2-3): DAGVTQSPTHLIKTRGQQVTLRCSPISGHKSVSWYQQVLGQGPQFIFQYYEKEERGRGNFPDRFSARQFPNYSSELNVNALLLGDSALYLCASSFGSSNTDTQYFGPGTRLTVL.

This rearrangement joins TRBV6-4 to TRBJ2-1; the D is unclear. Trimming pared 10 bases from V and 0 bases from J, leaving 13 bases between. The CDR3 has 14 amino acids. Per the germline V gene, CDR1 is MRHNA and CDR2 is SNTAGT. The DNA for the CDR3 is TGTGCCACCCGAGTCCTTAGCTCCTACAATGAGCAGTTCTTC. Translating it yields CATRVLSSYNEQFF.

This clone has only a few counts. The chain joins TRBV27 to TRBJ2-7, with 7 bases identical to TRBD2. CDR1 and CDR2 (germline): MNHEY, SMNVEV (reference sequence). Trimming at V came to 2 bases and at J to 2 bases, leaving 3 bases not matched to a gene. The CDR3 totals 14 residues. CDR3 bases: TGTGCCAGCAGTTTACTAGCGGACACCTACGAGCAGTACTTC. Residues: CASSLLADTYEQYF.

This clone was recorded a few times. The chain links TRBV12-1 to TRBJ2-1; the D segment call TRBD1 is taken from the table without a DNA check. TRBV12-1 is recorded as a pseudogene. The CDR3 runs to 14 residues. The CDR3 sequence is CASSPCHRGHEQFF. The CDR3 DNA follows: TGTGCCAGCAGCCCTTGCCACAGGGGACATGAGCAGTTCTTC.

About this clone: The sample carries other DNA sequences with the same CDR3. This rearrangement joins TRBV5-4 to TRBJ2-4, with 10 bases matching TRBD1. The CDR3 has 15 residues. Germline values: CDR1 SGHNT, CDR2 YYREEE (reference sequence). V lost 4 bases to trimming and J lost 5 bases; unmatched junction nucleotides: 6. CDR3 sequence reads: CASSGGGTGENIQYF. CDR3 nucleotide sequence: TGTGCCAGCAGCGGGGGGGGGACAGGGGAAAACATTCAGTACTTC.

This clone was seen just once. DNA for the CDR3: TGTGCCAGCAGCTTAGAAGTATACAGGACAGATACGCAGTATTTT. It codes for CASSLEVYRTDTQYF. The chain couples TRBV7-2 to TRBJ2-3, with D perhaps TRBD1 (5 bases). Trimming removed 1 base from V and 3 bases from J, with 11 bases in between. The CDR3 extends over 15 amino acids. Germline V gene data show CDR1 as SGHTA and CDR2 as FQGNSA.

This clone has more than one count but fewer than ten. The V call is TRBV18, the J call TRBJ2-7, with 7 bases that match TRBD2. There are 15 residues in the CDR3. Germline trimming cut 0 bases from V and 9 bases from J; bases unmatched to any gene: 11. CDR1 is KGHSH and CDR2 is LQKENI in the germline V gene. As DNA, the CDR3 is TGTGCCAGCTCACCACCGGGAGGACTAGGCCTAAGGCAGTACTTC. It encodes CASSPPGGLGLRQYF.

The chain couples TRBV6-6 to TRBJ2-7; TRBD1 matches 7 bases. Trimming took 4 bases from V and 1 from J; bases not matched to a gene: 7. Germline CDR1 reads MNHNY; CDR2 reads SVGAGI (reference sequence). The CDR3 loop spans 15 amino acids. DNA for the CDR3: TGTGCCAGCAGTTTTACAGGGGATCCTTCCTACGAGCAGTACTTC. It yields the protein CASSFTGDPSYEQYF.